Listed below are T cell receptor beta chains from one sample, sequenced in a study of beta chain features in type 1 diabetes. Clones were sequenced by immunoSEQ multiplex PCR, and TCRdb holds only the in-frame ones, with some missing. The repertoire has approximately 170,000 clones, roughly 9% of them found once; the top ten carry about 2.5%. The sequencing input was central memory CD4+ T cells from blood. These receptors were obtained from a woman aged 18-30 years in good health. Each CDR3 is given with its conserved first and last residue. D genes are given only for firm matches. The size entry is marked missing in some rows and otherwise reads once, few, many or a size class.

D	size	J	V	DNA	CDR3
-	few	TRBJ1-6	TRBV5-4	TGTGCCAGCAGCTTGGACCCCAGGGGAACCTATAATTCACCCCTCCACTTT	CASSLDPRGTYNSPLHF
-	many	TRBJ2-5	TRBV15	TGTGCCACCAGCAGAGAGGGGGGAGGGGGGCAAGAGACCCAGTACTTC	CATSREGGGGQETQYF
TRBD1	-	TRBJ1-5	TRBV5-1	TGCGCCAGCAGGCGGACAGGGGATGCAAATCAGCCCCAGCATTTT	CASRRTGDANQPQHF
-	few	TRBJ1-1	TRBV10-3	TGTGCCATCAGGGACAGAGCCGGGACTGAAGCTTTCTTT	CAIRDRAGTEAFF
TRBD2	few	TRBJ2-3	TRBV11-2	TGTGCCAGCAGCCCTAGTTTTAGCGGGCTTAGCACAGATACGCAGTATTTT	CASSPSFSGLSTDTQYF
-	-	TRBJ1-4	TRBV6-5	TGTGCCAGCAGTTATACAGCAACTAATGAAAAACTGTTTTTT	CASSYTATNEKLFF
TRBD1	few	TRBJ1-1	TRBV7-9	TGTGCCAGCAGCATAGCCGGGACAGGGTCGTACACTGAAGCTTTCTTT	CASSIAGTGSYTEAFF
-	few	TRBJ1-6	TRBV6-5	TGTGCCAGCAGTTACGGGACACAAGATTCACCCCTCCACTTT	CASSYGTQDSPLHF
TRBD1	few	TRBJ1-5	TRBV19	TGTGCCAGTAGTAAGCCGGGGACAGGGGATGGGAATCAGCCCCAGCATTTT	CASSKPGTGDGNQPQHF
TRBD2	few	TRBJ2-1	TRBV4-1	TGTGCCAGCAGCCAAGTTTCAGCGGGACTCAGCAATGAGCAGTTCTTC	CASSQVSAGLSNEQFF
TRBD1	-	TRBJ1-4	TRBV29-1	TGCAGCGTTCCTGGAGTGGGGACAGCGGCTGAAAAACTGTTTTTT	CSVPGVGTAAEKLFF
-	-	TRBJ1-1	TRBV29-1	TGCAGCGTTGAGAGGAGCAGTTATGAAGCTTTCTTT	CSVERSSYEAFF
TRBD2	few	TRBJ2-5	TRBV5-1	TGCGCCAGCAGTAGCGGGGGGGCAGAGGAGACCCAGTACTTC	CASSSGGAEETQYF
TRBD1	few	TRBJ2-3	TRBV5-4	TGTGCCAGCAGCTTAGGCCCCCAGGGGGTCGGCACAGATACGCAGTATTTT	CASSLGPQGVGTDTQYF
-	few	TRBJ1-2	TRBV6-5	TGTGCCAGCAGAGACCGGACACCTAACTATGGCTACACCTTC	CASRDRTPNYGYTF
-	few	TRBJ1-5	TRBV6-6	TGTGCCAGCAGTTCCGGCAATCAGCCCCAGCATTTT	CASSSGNQPQHF
-	many	TRBJ2-4	TRBV29-1	TGCAGCGTTGAATTCGGGGAAATTCAGTACTTC	CSVEFGEIQYF
TRBD1	-	TRBJ1-6	TRBV5-4	TGTGCCAGCAGCCAAGGACAGGGGGGTTACTATAATTCACCCCTCCACTTT	CASSQGQGGYYNSPLHF
TRBD1	-	TRBJ1-2	TRBV18	TGTGCCAGCTCACCCGACAGGGAGAACTATGGCTACACCTTC	CASSPDRENYGYTF
TRBD2	-	TRBJ2-3	TRBV18	TGTGCCAGCTCGCTTGCGGGGGGAACAGATACGCAGTATTTT	CASSLAGGTDTQYF
TRBD2	-	TRBJ2-3	TRBV6-6	TGTGCCAGCAGCTTAAAGAGGCGGGGGGAAGATACGCAGTATTTT	CASSLKRRGEDTQYF
-	few	TRBJ1-4	TRBV2	TGTGCCAGCAGTGTAAATGAAAAACTGTTTTTT	CASSVNEKLFF
-	few	TRBJ1-2	TRBV7-8	TGTGCCAGCAGCTTAGTAGTTCTCACAGGAAACTATGGCTACACCTTC	CASSLVVLTGNYGYTF
TRBD1	few	TRBJ1-6	TRBV5-6	TGTGCCAGCAGCGCGGACAGGGGCCATAATTCACCCCTCCACTTT	CASSADRGHNSPLHF
TRBD2	-	TRBJ2-5	TRBV5-4	TGTGCCAGCAGCTTCCGGGGGGTCGAGGAGACCCAGTACTTC	CASSFRGVEETQYF
TRBD1	many	TRBJ2-4	TRBV29-1	TGCAGCGTTGAAGAAGGACAGGCTGGTCAGTACTTC	CSVEEGQAGQYF
-	few	TRBJ2-3	TRBV7-2	TGTGCCAGCAGCTGGGGGACGCGGGGCGCAGATACGCAGTATTTT	CASSWGTRGADTQYF
-	few	TRBJ1-5	TRBV2	TGTGCCAGCAGTGGAAGTAGGGGGGGTGGTCAGCCCCAGCATTTT	CASSGSRGGGQPQHF
-	few	TRBJ2-3	TRBV30	TGTGCCTGGAGTTTGAATCGCGCAGATACGCAGTATTTT	CAWSLNRADTQYF